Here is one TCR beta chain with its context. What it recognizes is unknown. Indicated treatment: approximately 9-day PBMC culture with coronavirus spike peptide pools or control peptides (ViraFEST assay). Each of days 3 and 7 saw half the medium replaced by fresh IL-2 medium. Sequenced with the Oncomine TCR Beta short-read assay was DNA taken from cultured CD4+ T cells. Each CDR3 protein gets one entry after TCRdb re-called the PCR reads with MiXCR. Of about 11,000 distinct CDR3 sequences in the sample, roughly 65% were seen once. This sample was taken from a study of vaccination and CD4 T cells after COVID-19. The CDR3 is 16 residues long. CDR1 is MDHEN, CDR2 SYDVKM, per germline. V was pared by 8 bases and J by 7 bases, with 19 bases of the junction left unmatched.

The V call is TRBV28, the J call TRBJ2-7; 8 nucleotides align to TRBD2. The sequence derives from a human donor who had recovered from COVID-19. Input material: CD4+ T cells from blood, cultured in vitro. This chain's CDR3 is CASQLWGGAGEREQYF. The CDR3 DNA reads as TGTGCCAGCCAACTCTGGGGGGGAGCGGGAGAGCGGGAGCAGTACTTC. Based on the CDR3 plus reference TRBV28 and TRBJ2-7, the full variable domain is DVKVTQSSRYLVKRTGEKVFLECVQDMDHENMFWYRQDPGLGLRLIYFSYDVKMKEKGDIPEGYSVSREKKERFSLILESASTNQTSMYLCASQLWGGAGEREQYFGPGTRLTVT.